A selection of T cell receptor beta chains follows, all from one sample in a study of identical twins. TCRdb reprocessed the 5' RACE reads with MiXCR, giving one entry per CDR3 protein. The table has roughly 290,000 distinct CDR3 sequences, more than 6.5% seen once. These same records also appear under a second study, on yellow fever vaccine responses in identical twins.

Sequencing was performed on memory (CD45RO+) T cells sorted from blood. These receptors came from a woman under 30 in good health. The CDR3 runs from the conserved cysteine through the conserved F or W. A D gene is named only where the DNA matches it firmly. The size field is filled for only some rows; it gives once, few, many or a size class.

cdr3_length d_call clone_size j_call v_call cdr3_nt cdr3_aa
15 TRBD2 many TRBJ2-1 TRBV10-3 TGTGCCATCTCAGAGCCGGGACTAGCTTGGAATGAGCAGTTCTTC CAISEPGLAWNEQFF
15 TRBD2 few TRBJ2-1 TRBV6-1 TGTGCCAGCAGGCCGACGGGGGGAAAATACAATGAGCAGTTCTTC CASRPTGGKYNEQFF
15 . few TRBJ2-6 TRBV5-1 TGCGCCAGCGGAAGGGACACCTCTGGGGCCAACGTCCTGACTTTC CASGRDTSGANVLTF
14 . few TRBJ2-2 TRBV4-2 TGTGCCAGCAGCCAGGGCAGGGGTGACGGGGAGCTGTTTTTT CASSQGRGDGELFF
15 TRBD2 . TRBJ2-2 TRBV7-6 TGTGCCAGCAGCATCCTTAGCGGGGAGGGCGGGGAGCTGTTTTTT CASSILSGEGGELFF
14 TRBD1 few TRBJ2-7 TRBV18 TGTGCCAGCTCACCACCGGGGGACAGGAACGAGCAGTACTTC CASSPPGDRNEQYF
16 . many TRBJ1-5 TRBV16 TGTGCCAGCAGCCAATTGGGGGCCAGTAGCAATCAGCCCCAGCATTTT CASSQLGASSNQPQHF
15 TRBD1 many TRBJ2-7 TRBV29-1 TGCAGCGTTGGGGACAGGGGAATTTTTTCCTACGAGCAGTACTTC CSVGDRGIFSYEQYF
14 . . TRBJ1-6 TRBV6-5 TGTGCCAGCAGTTTAGGGGACATAGGTTCACCCCTCCACTTT CASSLGDIGSPLHF
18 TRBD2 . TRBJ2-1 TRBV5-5 TGTGCCAGCAGCTTGGTCTACTCGGGACTAGCTGTTATAAATGAGCAGTTCTTC CASSLVYSGLAVINEQFF
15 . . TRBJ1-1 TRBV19 TGTGCCAGTAGTCGCGGTTGGCAATTGAACACTGAAGCTTTCTTT CASSRGWQLNTEAFF
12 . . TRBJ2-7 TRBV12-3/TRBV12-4 TGTGCCAGCAGACGGGCTGGCACCGAGCAGTACTTC CASRRAGTEQYF
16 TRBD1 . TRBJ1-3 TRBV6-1 TGTGCCAGCAGCCCGAGGGACAGGGCAGGTGGAAACACCATATATTTT CASSPRDRAGGNTIYF
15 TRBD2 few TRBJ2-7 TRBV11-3 TGTGCCAGCAGCTTAAGAACTAGCGCGGGCTACGAGCAGTACTTC CASSLRTSAGYEQYF
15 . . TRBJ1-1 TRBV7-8 TGTGCCAGCAGCCCTAGAGGGAGTACGGACACTGAAGCTTTCTTT CASSPRGSTDTEAFF
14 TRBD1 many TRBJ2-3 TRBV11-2 TGTGCCAGCAGCCCGACCAGGGGGTCAGATACGCAGTATTTT CASSPTRGSDTQYF
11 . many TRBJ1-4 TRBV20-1 TGCAGTGCCAGTCCCAGTGAAAAACTGTTTTTT CSASPSEKLFF
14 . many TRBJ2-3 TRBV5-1 TGCGCCAGCAGCTTGGCGCTTGTCACAGATACGCAGTATTTT CASSLALVTDTQYF
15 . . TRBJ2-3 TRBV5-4 TGTGCCAGCAGCCCGGGTGCCCAAAGGGCAGATACGCAGTATTTT CASSPGAQRADTQYF
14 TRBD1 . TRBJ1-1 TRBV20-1 TGCAGTGCAAGACAGGGGGGGATGAACACTGAAGCTTTCTTT CSARQGGMNTEAFF
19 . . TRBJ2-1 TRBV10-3 TGTGCCATCAGTGAGTCGTGTTTCTCAGGGAGCTGCTCCTACAATGAGCAGTTCTTC CAISESCFSGSCSYNEQFF
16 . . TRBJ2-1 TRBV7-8 TGTGCCAGCAGCCCCCTGGCACCCCCGGCGGTTTATGAGCAGTTCTTC CASSPLAPPAVYEQFF
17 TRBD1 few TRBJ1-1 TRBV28 TGTGCCAGCAGTACTCGGACAGGGGGTTCGATGAACACTGAAGCTTTCTTT CASSTRTGGSMNTEAFF
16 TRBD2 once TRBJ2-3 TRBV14 TGTGCCAGCAGCAACGGACTAGCGGGAGGAGGGAATACGCAGTATTTT CASSNGLAGGGNTQYF
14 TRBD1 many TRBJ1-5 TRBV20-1 TGCAGTGCTATCAGGGGGAGGGACAATCAGCCCCAGCATTTT CSAIRGRDNQPQHF
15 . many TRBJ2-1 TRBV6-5 TGTGCCAGCAGATACGGACTAACCTCCTACAATGAGCAGTTCTTC CASRYGLTSYNEQFF
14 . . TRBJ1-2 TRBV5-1 TGCGCCAGCAGCGACCTCAACACAGGGAAAGGCTACACCTTC CASSDLNTGKGYTF
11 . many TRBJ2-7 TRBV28 TGTGCCAGCAGTCTGGGGTACGAGCAGTACTTC CASSLGYEQYF
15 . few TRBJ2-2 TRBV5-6 TGTGCCAGCAGCCCCGGGATCATGGTCTTCGGGGAGCTGTTTTTT CASSPGIMVFGELFF
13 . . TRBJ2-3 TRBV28 TGTGCCAGCAGGTACATTTACACAGATACGCAGTATTTT CASRYIYTDTQYF
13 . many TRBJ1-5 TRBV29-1 TGCAGCGTTGTAGACACGAGCAATCAGCCCCAGCATTTT CSVVDTSNQPQHF
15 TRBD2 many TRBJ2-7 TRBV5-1 TGCGCCAGCAGCTTGGGGACTAGCGGGAACCACGAGCAGTACTTC CASSLGTSGNHEQYF
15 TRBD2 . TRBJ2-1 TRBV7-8 TGTGCCAGCAGCTTGGACGGACTAGCGGGAACTGAGCAGTTCTTC CASSLDGLAGTEQFF
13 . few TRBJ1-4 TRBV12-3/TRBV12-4 TGTGCCAGCAGTTTAGCTTCGGGGATGGTGTTGTTTTTT CASSLASGMVLFF
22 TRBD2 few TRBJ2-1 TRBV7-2 TGTGCCAGCAGCTATTCACGTCCCGGGACTAGCGGGAGGGCCGGGTCCTACAATGAGCAGTTCTTC CASSYSRPGTSGRAGSYNEQFF
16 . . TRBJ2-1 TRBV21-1 TGTGCCAGCAGCAAACAGCCCGGATACAGGGCGAGTGAGCAGTTCTTC CASSKQPGYRASEQFF
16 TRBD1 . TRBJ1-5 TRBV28 TGTGCCAGCAGTTTCTCTAACAGGGGGCGTCACCAGCCCCAGCATTTT CASSFSNRGRHQPQHF
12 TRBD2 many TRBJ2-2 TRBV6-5 TGTGCCAGCAGCGGGGGGATCGGGGAGCTGTTTTTT CASSGGIGELFF
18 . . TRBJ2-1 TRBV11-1 TGTGCCAGCAGCCCGAGCGGCTTCGGAGGGAGCTCCTACAATGAGCAGTTCTTC CASSPSGFGGSSYNEQFF
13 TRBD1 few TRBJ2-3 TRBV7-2 TGTGCCAGCCGGGACAGGGGCCTTAATGAGCAGTATTTT CASRDRGLNEQYF
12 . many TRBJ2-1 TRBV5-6 TGTGCCAGCAGAAAACTAGGAGATGAGCAGTTCTTC CASRKLGDEQFF
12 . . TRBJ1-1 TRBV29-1 TGCAGCGTCTCTGCAGGGAACACTGAAGCTTTCTTT CSVSAGNTEAFF
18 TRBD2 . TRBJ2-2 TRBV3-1 TGTGCCAGCAGCTTTAGGACTAGCGGGAGGGCGAACACCGGGGAGCTGTTTTTT CASSFRTSGRANTGELFF
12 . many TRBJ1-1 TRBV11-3 TGTGCCAGCAGCCGGGGGGGGACTGAAGCTTTCTTT CASSRGGTEAFF
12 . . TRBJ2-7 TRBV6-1 TGTGCCAGCAGTAACAAGGTCTACGAGCAGTACTTC CASSNKVYEQYF